A selection of T cell receptor beta chains follows, all from one sample in a study of blood T cell repertoires in COVID-19. Clones were sequenced by immunoSEQ multiplex PCR, and TCRdb holds only the in-frame ones, with some missing. This sample has some 420,000 clones, with around 87% found just once. Sequenced material: PBMCs or T cells enriched from blood (not recorded which). These receptors all stem from a man aged 25-45 years who had recovered from COVID-19. CDR3s include the opening cysteine and the closing phenylalanine or tryptophan. A D gene is named only where the DNA matches it firmly. Where a row states a size, it is once, few, many or the class of an expanded clone; other rows omit it.

>TRBD1|TRBV28|.|TRBJ2-3
TGTGCCAGCAGTTTCCCCCAGACAGGGCTAGCAGATACGCAGTATTTT
CASSFPQTGLADTQYF
>.|TRBV18|.|TRBJ1-1
TGTGCCAGCTCATGGGGCGGCACTGAAGCTTTCTTT
CASSWGGTEAFF
>TRBD1|TRBV7-9|.|TRBJ1-2
TGTGCCAGCAGCTCCACCCGGACAGGGGGTGGTTATGGCTACACCTTC
CASSSTRTGGGYGYTF
>.|TRBV28|.|TRBJ1-2
TGTGCCAGCAGAGTAGACAAGGACTATGGCTACACCTTC
CASRVDKDYGYTF
>.|TRBV27|few|TRBJ2-7
TGTGCCAGCAGACGGACACCGTCGGAGCAGTACTTC
CASRRTPSEQYF
>TRBD1|TRBV2|.|TRBJ2-7
TGTGCCAGCAGTGAGGGACAGGTCTCCTACGAGCAGTACTTC
CASSEGQVSYEQYF
>TRBD1|TRBV5-1|once|TRBJ1-2
TGCGCCAGCAGCTCTACGGCAGGACAGGGGTATGCTGGCTACACCTTC
CASSSTAGQGYAGYTF
>TRBD1|TRBV19|.|TRBJ1-5
TGTGCCAGTAAGGGGACAGTGCAACAGCCCCAGCATTTT
CASKGTVQQPQHF
>TRBD1|TRBV18|few|TRBJ2-5
TGTGCCAGCTCAGCCCCGGGACAGGGATGGGAGACCCAGTACTTC
CASSAPGQGWETQYF
>.|TRBV29-1|.|TRBJ1-2
TGCAGCGTTGCGGGGTATGACAATGGCTACACCTTC
CSVAGYDNGYTF
>TRBD1|TRBV30|.|TRBJ1-1
TGTGCCTGGAGGGACAGGGGCTGGAACACTGAAGCTTTCTTT
CAWRDRGWNTEAFF
>TRBD1|TRBV3-1/TRBV3-2|.|TRBJ1-2
TGTGCCAGCAGCCGCGGACAGGGTAACTATGGCTACACCTTC
CASSRGQGNYGYTF
>.|TRBV6-5|.|TRBJ2-5
TGTGCCAGCAGTTACTCGAGTAGCGCGGTGGGAGAGACCCAGTACTTC
CASSYSSSAVGETQYF
>TRBD2|TRBV10-1|.|TRBJ2-1
TGCGCCAGCAGCGGAGCGGGGGGCCATCAAGGGAATGAGCAGTTCTTC
CASSGAGGHQGNEQFF
>TRBD2|TRBV7-2|few|TRBJ2-1
TGTGCCAGCAGCTTAGTTGGAGCGGGAGGTAACAATGAGCAGTTCTTC
CASSLVGAGGNNEQFF
>TRBD2|TRBV2|.|TRBJ2-1
TGTGCCAGCAGTGAATTTTATAGCGGGAGTTACAATGAGCAGTTCTTC
CASSEFYSGSYNEQFF
>.|TRBV29-1|.|TRBJ2-5
TGCAGCGTTCGGGGGGCCCAAGAGACCCAGTACTTC
CSVRGAQETQYF
>.|TRBV6-5|.|TRBJ1-6
TGTGCCAGCAGTTACGGTTCGGGGGGGTTGGAGTCACCCCTCCACTTT
CASSYGSGGLESPLHF
>.|TRBV28|.|TRBJ1-5
TGTGCCAGCAGAGATACAGGGTATCAGCCCCAGCATTTT
CASRDTGYQPQHF
>.|TRBV5-1|.|TRBJ2-3
TGCGCCAGCAGCTTGGGTAGCTTGTCAGATACGCAGTATTTT
CASSLGSLSDTQYF
>TRBD1|TRBV28|.|TRBJ1-4
TGTGCCAGCAGTCGCCCCCGAGGGGACAGAAATGAAAAACTGTTTTTT
CASSRPRGDRNEKLFF
>TRBD1|TRBV6-5|.|TRBJ2-3
TGTGCCAGCAGAATTGGACAGGCAGATACGCAGTATTTT
CASRIGQADTQYF
>TRBD2|TRBV5-5|.|TRBJ2-5
TGTGCCAGCAGCATCACTAGCGGGCCCCAAGAGACCCAGTACTTC
CASSITSGPQETQYF
>TRBD2|TRBV4-1|.|TRBJ2-1
TGCGCCAGCAGCCAAGAACCTAGCGGCCCTACGAGTTTTTACAATGAGCAGTTCTTC
CASSQEPSGPTSFYNEQFF
>.|TRBV7-2|.|TRBJ2-5
TGTGCCAGCAGCTTCCTCCAAGAGACCCAGTACTTC
CASSFLQETQYF
>TRBD1|TRBV30|once|TRBJ2-2
TGTGCCTGGAATGAGGGGGCCCTCGGGACCGGGGAGCTGTTTTTT
CAWNEGALGTGELFF
>TRBD1|TRBV5-1|.|TRBJ2-1
TGCGCCAGCAGCCAACAGGGGACCTACAATGAGCAGTTCTTC
CASSQQGTYNEQFF
>.|TRBV19|.|TRBJ1-3
TGTGCCAGTAGTATATCGCAGGTAGTTGGAAACACCATATATTTT
CASSISQVVGNTIYF
>TRBD2|TRBV28|.|TRBJ2-7
TGTGCCAGCAGCTGGGTAGCGGGAGAGTCCTACGAGCAGTACTTC
CASSWVAGESYEQYF
>.|TRBV15|.|TRBJ1-6
TGTGCCACCAGCGGCCGGGGGGGAGGCAATTCACCCCTCCACTTT
CATSGRGGGNSPLHF
>.|TRBV9|.|TRBJ2-1
TGTGCCAGCAGCGAGGGGGACAAGGACGAGCAGTTCTTC
CASSEGDKDEQFF
>TRBD1|TRBV29-1|.|TRBJ2-7
TGCAGCGTAGCTACCGGGACAGGGGGAGATGAGCAGTACTTC
CSVATGTGGDEQYF
>.|TRBV12-3/TRBV12-4|.|TRBJ1-3
TGTGCCAGCAGCCCCGTAGGAAACACCATATATTTT
CASSPVGNTIYF
>.|TRBV28|.|TRBJ1-3
TGTGCCAGCCGTGTTTCTGGAAACACCATATATTTT
CASRVSGNTIYF
>TRBD2|TRBV11-2|.|TRBJ2-7
TGTGCCAGCAGCCTTGGACTAGTTGGCTACGAGCAGTACTTC
CASSLGLVGYEQYF
>.|TRBV28|.|TRBJ2-7
TGTGCCAGCAGTTTGGGCGGGACTTTCCACGAGCAGTACTTC
CASSLGGTFHEQYF
>TRBD1|TRBV7-9|few|TRBJ1-1
TGTGCCAGCAGCCCTGGGACAGGAACTACTGAAGCTTTCTTT
CASSPGTGTTEAFF
>.|TRBV7-2|.|TRBJ2-1
TGTGCCAGCAGCCCCTTAACCGGGAATGAGCAGTTCTTC
CASSPLTGNEQFF
>TRBD1|TRBV2|.|TRBJ1-1
TGTGCCAGCCAACTGACAGGGACGAACACTGAAGCTTTCTTT
CASQLTGTNTEAFF
>.|TRBV6-1|.|TRBJ2-7
TGTGCCAGCAGTGAATATCTGGGCCTCTCCTACGAGCAGTACTTC
CASSEYLGLSYEQYF
>.|TRBV10-2|.|TRBJ1-1
TGCGCCAGCAGTGGAGCAGGTGGGAACACTGAAGCTTTCTTT
CASSGAGGNTEAFF
>TRBD2|TRBV5-1|.|TRBJ2-3
TGCGCCAGCAGACTAGCGGGTCTACCAGATACGCAGTATTTT
CASRLAGLPDTQYF
>TRBD1|TRBV2|.|TRBJ2-7
TGTGCCAGCAGTCCGACAGGGTCGGGAGAGCAGTACTTC
CASSPTGSGEQYF
>TRBD1|TRBV9|.|TRBJ2-7
TGTGCCAGCAGCGCGGCCCCGGGACAGGGGTACGAGCAGTACTTC
CASSAAPGQGYEQYF
>TRBD1|TRBV13|.|TRBJ2-7
TGTGCCAGCAGCTTTCCACCGGGACAGGGGGCTGGCGAGCAGTACTTC
CASSFPPGQGAGEQYF
>TRBD1|TRBV19|.|TRBJ2-6
TGTGCCAGTAGTATGGGACAGGGATATGGTGGGGCCAACGTCCTGACTTTC
CASSMGQGYGGANVLTF
>.|TRBV30|few|TRBJ2-7
TGTGCCTGGAGCCCGGAGGTCGGGGGTCCCTACGAGCAGTACTTC
CAWSPEVGGPYEQYF
>TRBD2|TRBV10-1|few|TRBJ2-7
TGCGCCAGCAGTGATTGGACTAGAGATGGCTCCTACGAGCAGTACTTC
CASSDWTRDGSYEQYF
>TRBD2|TRBV9|.|TRBJ2-3
TGTGCCAGCAGCGTTCAGCGGGAGGTGGATACGCAGTATTTT
CASSVQREVDTQYF
>.|TRBV27|.|TRBJ2-2
TGTGCCAGCAGTTTATGGGGGCAGAACACCGGGGAGCTGTTTTTT
CASSLWGQNTGELFF
>TRBD1|TRBV28|.|TRBJ2-7
TGTGCCAGCTTAAACGAAACCCCGACAGGGAACGAGCAGTACTTC
CASLNETPTGNEQYF
>TRBD1|TRBV27|once|TRBJ1-1
TGTGCCAGCAGTCCGCGGACAGGGGAGGAGACTGAAGCTTTCTTT
CASSPRTGEETEAFF
>TRBD1|TRBV6-5|few|TRBJ1-1
TGTGCCAGCAGTATTCAGGGGGTCACTGAAGCTTTCTTT
CASSIQGVTEAFF
>.|TRBV10-3|.|TRBJ2-1
TGTGCCATCAGTCCACAGGAGAGCGCCTACAATGAGCAGTTCTTC
CAISPQESAYNEQFF
>TRBD2|TRBV7-9|.|TRBJ2-7
TGTGCCAGCAGCCTAGGACTAGCGGGCGAGGACGAGCAGTACTTC
CASSLGLAGEDEQYF
>.|TRBV3-1/TRBV3-2|.|TRBJ1-2
TGTGCCAGCGGGGGGGATATCGGGTATGGCTACACCTTC
CASGGDIGYGYTF
>TRBD1|TRBV27|.|TRBJ1-2
TGTGCCAGCAAAAGGGACAGGATAAACTATGGCTACACCTTC
CASKRDRINYGYTF
>TRBD2|TRBV4-2|.|TRBJ2-1
TGTGCCAGCAGCCAAGAAGTGGTAGCGGGACTTGCCTACAATGAGCAGTTCTTC
CASSQEVVAGLAYNEQFF
>.|TRBV6-5|.|TRBJ1-1
TGTGCCAGCAGCCAAGGGGAAAACACTGAAGCTTTCTTT
CASSQGENTEAFF